Listed here are 17 T cell receptor beta chains from one sample, sequenced in a study of T cell responses to AZD1222 COVID-19 vaccine. Assay: immunoSEQ multiplex PCR; the TCRdb copy retains only in-frame clones and omits some. The data contain around 150,000 clones, around 91% of them singletons. This material consisted of peripheral blood, taken on day 0 of AZD1222 vaccination. All receptors come from an adult in good health.

The V gene is TRBV4-1, the J gene TRBJ1-2; possible D gene TRBD1, 5 bases. Germline CDR1 is MGHRA and CDR2 is YSYEKL. V dropped 1 base and J dropped 6 bases, with 21 bases sitting between them. This CDR3 comprises 17 residues. The CDR3 region is CASSQGTLGRAKDGYTF. CDR3 bases: TGCGCCAGCAGCCAAGGGACCTTGGGACGGGCCAAGGATGGCTACACCTTC.

This sequence joins TRBV7-2 and TRBJ2-7; D gene ambiguous. The CDR3 covers 11 residues. Germline assignment: CDR1 SGHTA and CDR2 FQGNSA. V shed 3 bases and J shed 6 bases, with 6 bases lying between them. For the CDR3, the DNA is TGTGCCAGCAGCTTTTTGTCCGAGCAGTACTTC. Its protein is CASSFLSEQYF.

The gene calls are TRBV3-1 (or the pseudogene TRBV3-2) and TRBJ2-5; 15 bases match TRBD2. The CDR3 consists of 19 residues. The ends lost 2 bases at V and 4 bases at J; junction bases unmatched: 11. CDR1 and CDR2 (germline): LGHDT, YNNKEL (reference sequence). The CDR3 nucleotides read TGTGCCAGCAGCCAAACCATCGGGACTAGCGGGAGGTTTGGAGAGACCCAGTACTTC. Translating it yields CASSQTIGTSGRFGETQYF.

The J gene is TRBJ2-1, the V gene TRBV4-1, with a weak D call TRBD1 (6 bases). The ends were cut back, 4 bases at V and 7 bases at J, with 8 bases in the middle. Germline CDR1 reads MGHRA; CDR2 reads YSYEKL. CDR3 length: 12 amino acids. The CDR3 nucleotides read TGCGCCAGCAGCCCTCAGGGGAATGAGCAGTTCTTC. Amino acids: CASSPQGNEQFF.

To note about this clone: Other DNA sequences in the sample encode the same CDR3. The CDR3 region has the DNA TGTGCCAGCAGTTTTCGAGGAGGTGAAAAACTGTTTTTT. Translation gives CASSFRGGEKLFF. The genes are TRBV12-3 or TRBV12-4 and TRBJ1-4; D is uncertain. The length of the CDR3 is 13 residues. V was pared by 3 bases and J by 7 bases, with 9 bases between.

The chain joins TRBV4-1 to TRBJ2-4; possibly TRBD2 for D (5 bases). The germline V gene has CDR1 MGHRA and CDR2 YSYEKL. This CDR3 has 19 residues. Trimming took 0 bases from V and 0 from J, leaving 18 bases between them. The CDR3 nucleotides are TGCGCCAGCAGCCAAGATCCCGGGAATGAAAAACTAGCCAAAAACATTCAGTACTTC. Its protein product is CASSQDPGNEKLAKNIQYF.

The V and J genes are TRBV15 and TRBJ2-5; 14 bases map to TRBD2. V lost 5 bases, J lost 9 bases, and 8 bases stayed unmatched. The germline CDR1 and CDR2 sequences are LNHNV and YYDKDF (reference sequence). The CDR3 covers 15 residues. The CDR3 nucleotides read TGTGCCACCAGCGTGACTAGCGGGAGGGCCGGGGCCCAGTACTTC. Translation: CATSVTSGRAGAQYF.

This chain links TRBV4-3 with TRBJ2-4; D might be TRBD2 (5 bases). The germline CDR1 and CDR2 sequences are LGHNA and YSLEER. Trimming removed 1 base from V and 8 bases from J, with 12 bases in between. The length of the CDR3 is 14 residues. CDR3 region: CASSQGNTGDIQYF. The CDR3, as DNA: TGCGCCAGCAGCCAAGGGAACACCGGGGACATTCAGTACTTC.

Comment on this clone: A read error may account for a junction end that differs from germline. This chain connects TRBV3-1 (or the pseudogene TRBV3-2) to TRBJ1-4, with 9 positions matching TRBD1. CDR1 and CDR2 from the germline V gene are LGHDT and YNNKEL (reference sequence). CDR3 length equals 16 residues. DNA for the CDR3: TGTGCCAGCAGCCAGCAAAGGATTGGACAGGGGAAAAAATTGTTTTTT. Protein sequence: CASSQQRIGQGKKLFF.

The rearrangement links TRBV4-1 to TRBJ2-1; 10 bases match TRBD2. The V segment lost 4 bases and the J segment 8 bases; nucleotides outside the gene matches: 14. The germline gives CDR1 MGHRA, CDR2 YSYEKL. This CDR3 has 17 residues. CDR3 amino acids: CASSPRPASGSNDEQFF. Here the CDR3 DNA reads TGCGCCAGCAGCCCGCGACCCGCTAGCGGGAGTAACGATGAGCAGTTCTTC.

The rearrangement uses TRBV14 and TRBJ1-5; D unresolved. V was shortened by 4 bases and J by 6 bases, with 13 bases between the two germline ends. Germline V gene sequence: CDR1 SGHDN, CDR2 FVKESK. The CDR3 has 14 amino acids. CDR3 in amino acids: CASSLKRRFQPQHF. CDR3 in DNA: TGTGCCAGCAGCCTAAAGCGGAGGTTTCAGCCCCAGCATTTT.

This sequence joins TRBV20-1 and TRBJ2-7, with D hard to call. V gave up 3 bases and J gave up 6 bases, with 12 bases separating them. The CDR3 length is 12 residues. CDR1 DFQATT and CDR2 SNEGSKA come from the germline V gene (reference sequence). CDR3 protein: CSASPPRVEQYF. DNA for the CDR3: TGCAGTGCTAGTCCCCCCAGAGTCGAGCAGTACTTC.

The chain recombines TRBV7-2 with TRBJ1-3; D is unresolved. Trimming stripped 0 bases from V and 0 bases from J, with 6 bases between. CDR3 length: 15 residues. Germline CDR1 is SGHTA and CDR2 is FQGNSA. The CDR3 region is CASSLALSSGNTIYF. CDR3 sequence (DNA): TGTGCCAGCAGCTTAGCGCTTTCCTCTGGAAACACCATATATTTT.

This clone occurred once. The chain has TRBV7-9 and TRBJ2-1; D is possibly TRBD1 (5 bases). This CDR3 comprises 15 residues. Trimming cost V 4 bases and J 5 bases, with 15 bases left between them. Germline V lookup: CDR1 SEHNR, CDR2 FQNEAQ (reference sequence). CDR3 sequence reads: CASSSHHTQDNEQFF. The DNA for the CDR3 is TGTGCCAGCAGCTCACACCATACACAGGACAATGAGCAGTTCTTC.

The chain joins TRBV2 to TRBJ2-3; D ambiguous. Germline loops: CDR1 SNHLY, CDR2 FYNNEI. Trimming stripped 7 bases from V and 3 bases from J, with 8 bases between. There are 12 residues in the CDR3. The CDR3 nucleotides are TGTGCCAGCACTAGATGGACAGATACGCAGTATTTT. Its protein is CASTRWTDTQYF.

This sequence joins TRBV9 and TRBJ2-1, with no clear D. The CDR3 covers 14 residues. V was shortened by 4 bases and J by 7 bases, with 15 bases between the two germline ends. In germline, CDR1 is SGDLS, CDR2 YYNGEE. In DNA form, the CDR3 reads TGTGCCAGCAGCCCCAACTCCGGATGGAATGAGCAGTTCTTC. Amino acids: CASSPNSGWNEQFF. Variable domain in full (rest from reference TRBV9 and TRBJ2-1): DSGVTQTPKHLITATGQRVTLRCSPRSGDLSVYWYQQSLDQGLQFLIQYYNGEERAKGNILERFSAQQFPDLHSELNLSSLELGDSALYFCASSPNSGWNEQFFGPGTRLTVL.

V usage is TRBV6-5 and J usage is TRBJ1-5; 7 nucleotides match TRBD1. Germline V lookup: CDR1 MNHEY, CDR2 SVGAGI. The trim removed 6 bases at V and 7 bases at J, leaving 9 bases unmatched. The CDR3 runs 14 residues. The CDR3 protein is CASSSRQGGQPQHF. In DNA, the CDR3 is TGTGCCAGCAGCTCCAGGCAGGGGGGGCAGCCCCAGCATTTT.